This entry concerns a single T cell receptor (beta chain). Base qualities were left out, and no much larger clone turns up one base away. The CDR3 spans 14 residues, from the cysteine through the phenylalanine. Only the CDR3 DNA is retained, 42 bases long and in frame from the first base. V has 7 bases trimmed and J has 1 base trimmed; junction bases matching no gene number 4. The germline V gene sets CDR1 to MNHGY and CDR2 to SVAAGI. These data come from a study of T cells after yellow fever vaccination (dated by TCRdb to between 2018 and 2021). Regarding the research as a whole: The SMART-Seq v4 Ultra Low Input RNA kit was used to prepare libraries from fractions with low cell numbers. Blood was collected at multiple timepoints before and after primary and secondary immunization, and bulk PBMC replicates and cell subsets were isolated. Two healthy male donors, one aged 18 to 30 and one aged 30 to 40 years, made up the cohort. To follow T-cell clones before and after both primary and booster YFV17D yellow fever vaccination, bulk TCR alpha and beta repertoires underwent longitudinal sequencing.

Sample treatment or condition, as interpreted from the label and publication: live attenuated yellow fever vaccine strain. A standard Ficoll-Paque protocol was used to isolate PBMCs from peripheral blood. Epitope-specific CD8 T cells were sorted with a dextramer loaded with the yellow fever NS4B epitope peptide, and anti-CD3 and anti-CD8 staining was applied. TriZol was used to extract RNA from bulk PBMCs, CD4 and CD8 fractions, and dextramer-positive and dextramer-negative fractions. Synthesis of TCR cDNA relied on 5'RACE template switching, a step that introduced a universal primer site along with unique molecular identifiers. cDNA synthesis was primed from both the TCR alpha and TCR beta constant segments. Libraries were amplified in two PCR steps, with sample barcodes and sequencing adapters added in the second step. Sequencing of libraries was done on Illumina HiSeq 2500 (2x100 bp) or NovaSeq (2x150 bp). Per the source publication's procedure: MIGEC was used to demultiplex reads and collapse the reads into UMI consensus sequences, and MiXCR was used for V(D)J alignment. Vaccine-responding clonotypes were defined with edgeR using replicate PBMC samples, requiring FDR below 0.01 and a log2 fold change above 5 up to day 15. Bulk clonotypes were assigned CD4 or CD8 identity according to which sequenced CD4 or CD8 repertoire held them at higher abundance. A clonotype counted as NS4B-specific if enriched at least 10-fold in dextramer-positive versus dextramer-negative fractions, with CD4-biased clonotypes left out. TCRdb reanalyzed the raw reads on its own, using fastp at Q25 for trimming and MiXCR for clone calling, and kept in-frame beta chains. All rows with the same CDR3 protein become a single entry with the most common DNA and genes. TCRdb's processing, not the authors' own work, is the source of the V and J calls. In this sample the table shows 45,000 to 60,000 distinct CDR3 sequences, 6% to 8.5% of which occur a single time. The top ten clones comprise 24% of the sample.

Results and caveats for the whole study, not just this receptor: Because abundant contaminating clonotypes from the bulk population could be contained in FACS-sorted repertoires, computational filtering was required. Most clones expanded after primary vaccination (around 96% of CD4 and roughly 91% of CD8) were re-detected after the booster, suggesting that broad memory maintenance occurred. Compared with the primary T-cell response, the secondary T-cell response was weaker but faster, peaking on day 5 rather than day 15. A small share of clonotypes was detected in both CD4 and CD8 compartments, with the overlap likely arising from convergent recombination. Only two donors were included in the study, so the extent to which the findings can be generalized is limited.

Source: CD8+ T cells not binding an NS4B(214-222) dextramer, sorted from PBMCs, taken approximately 40 days after the first yellow fever vaccination. Reading the label with the study, this specimen's cell subset or site is: NS4B epitope dextramer-negative CD8 T cells. The V and J segments used are TRBV6-9 and TRBJ2-4, with 7 middle bases fitting TRBD1. The clonotype originates from a man between 18 and 29 years old who received the YFV17D yellow fever vaccine. The nucleotides are TGTGCCAGCAACCCACAGGGGGCCAAAAACATTCAGTACTTC. Its coded protein is CASNPQGAKNIQYF.